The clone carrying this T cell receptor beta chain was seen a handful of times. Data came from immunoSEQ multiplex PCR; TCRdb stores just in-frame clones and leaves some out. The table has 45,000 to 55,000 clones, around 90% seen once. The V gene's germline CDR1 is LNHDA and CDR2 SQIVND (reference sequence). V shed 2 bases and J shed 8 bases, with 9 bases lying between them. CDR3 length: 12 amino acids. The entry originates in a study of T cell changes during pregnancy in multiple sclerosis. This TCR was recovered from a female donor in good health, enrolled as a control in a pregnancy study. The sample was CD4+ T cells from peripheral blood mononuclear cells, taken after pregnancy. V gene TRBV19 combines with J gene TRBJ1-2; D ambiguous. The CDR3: CASSISLGGYTF. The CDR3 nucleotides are TGTGCCAGTAGTATATCCCTAGGAGGCTACACCTTC. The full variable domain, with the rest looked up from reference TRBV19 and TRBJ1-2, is DGGITQSPKYLFRKEGQNVTLSCEQNLNHDAMYWYRQDPGQGLRLIYYSQIVNDFQKGDIAEGYSVSREKKESFPLTVTSAQKNPTAFYLCASSISLGGYTFGSGTRLTVV.